This TCR beta chain came from a study of shared clonotypes between healthy human individuals. Deletions cut 0 bases from V and 5 bases from J, with 7 bases between. CDR1 and CDR2 (germline): LNHNV, YYDKDF (reference sequence). The CDR3 is 14 amino acids. Every immunoSEQ plate was one replicate of a subset's evenly spread DNA. TCRdb's table, derived via immunoSEQ multiplex PCR, lists solely in-frame clones and lacks some. This table holds 500,000 to 650,000 clones, roughly 79% found once. About this clone itself: Antigen unknown.

General study points: A small donor pool kept down the genetic and exposure-history diversity that was represented.

The TCR comes from a woman aged 40 to 55 in good health. Some clones in this sample may be carry-over from other donors' samples. Material for sequencing was PBMCs. The V and J genes are TRBV15 and TRBJ2-2; the D is unclear. In DNA form, the CDR3 reads TGTGCCACCAGCAGAGATTTAGTTACCGGGGAGCTGTTTTTT. Protein product: CATSRDLVTGELFF.